A selection of T cell receptor beta chains follows, all from one sample in a study of T cells in Graves' hyperthyroidism and ophthalmopathy. TCRdb re-called the multiplex PCR reads through MiXCR, storing one row per CDR3 protein. The sample includes roughly 650,000 distinct CDR3 sequences, roughly a sixth of them seen just once. Sequencing was done on a sample of blood. The receptors originated from a woman in her thirties or forties with Graves' ophthalmopathy. CDR3s include the opening cysteine and the closing phenylalanine or tryptophan. Fields, in order: V gene, J gene, D gene, clone size, CDR3 protein, CDR3 DNA. The D gene is left open where the match is weak. Size tells how often a clone was seen (once, few, many) or the class of an expanded clone, and some rows leave it out.

v_gene: TRBV2; j_gene: TRBJ2-5; d_gene: NA; abundance: NA; CDR3aa: CASRWRQQEETQYF; CDR3nt: TGTGCCAGCAGGTGGCGGCAGCAGGAGGAGACCCAGTACTTC
v_gene: TRBV12-3/TRBV12-4; j_gene: TRBJ1-1; d_gene: NA; abundance: many; CDR3aa: CASSFDRRQGAFF; CDR3nt: TGTGCCAGCAGTTTTGACAGGCGCCAAGGAGCTTTCTTT
v_gene: TRBV19; j_gene: TRBJ1-5; d_gene: NA; abundance: NA; CDR3aa: CATRAGGYSNQPQHF; CDR3nt: TGTGCCACCCGCGCCGGCGGCTATAGCAATCAGCCCCAGCATTTT
v_gene: TRBV7-9; j_gene: TRBJ2-5; d_gene: NA; abundance: few; CDR3aa: CASSGGRVSETQYF; CDR3nt: TGTGCCAGCAGTGGAGGCAGGGTGTCAGAGACCCAGTACTTC
v_gene: TRBV6-1; j_gene: TRBJ2-2; d_gene: NA; abundance: few; CDR3aa: CASSLTRTTNTGELFF; CDR3nt: TGTGCCAGCAGTTTAACTCGGACTACGAACACCGGGGAGCTGTTTTTT
v_gene: TRBV2; j_gene: TRBJ2-3; d_gene: TRBD1; abundance: many; CDR3aa: CASSEALGQGARFSTDTQYF; CDR3nt: TGTGCCAGCAGTGAAGCGCTGGGACAGGGGGCGAGGTTTAGCACAGATACGCAGTATTTT
v_gene: TRBV27; j_gene: TRBJ1-5; d_gene: NA; abundance: NA; CDR3aa: CASSSYDGANQPQHF; CDR3nt: TGTGCCAGCAGTTCGTATGACGGAGCCAATCAGCCCCAGCATTTT
v_gene: TRBV20-1; j_gene: TRBJ1-1; d_gene: NA; abundance: many; CDR3aa: CSASTQGYGGTEAFF; CDR3nt: TGCAGTGCTAGTACGCAGGGCTATGGTGGCACTGAAGCTTTCTTT
v_gene: TRBV11-2; j_gene: TRBJ2-1; d_gene: NA; abundance: many; CDR3aa: CASSLVGGHYNKQFF; CDR3nt: TGTGCCAGCAGCTTAGTTGGGGGGCACTACAATAAGCAGTTCTTC
v_gene: TRBV2; j_gene: TRBJ1-5; d_gene: NA; abundance: few; CDR3aa: CASSQGGNRPQHF; CDR3nt: TGTGCCAGCAGCCAGGGAGGCAATCGGCCCCAGCATTTT
v_gene: TRBV5-8; j_gene: TRBJ2-3; d_gene: NA; abundance: many; CDR3aa: CASSLEAALADTQYF; CDR3nt: TGTGCCAGCAGCTTGGAGGCGGCCTTGGCAGATACGCAGTATTTT
v_gene: TRBV4-1; j_gene: TRBJ2-3; d_gene: TRBD2; abundance: few; CDR3aa: CASSQGLAGQRGTQYF; CDR3nt: TGCGCCAGCAGCCAAGGATTAGCGGGTCAGAGGGGTACGCAGTATTTT
v_gene: TRBV20-1; j_gene: TRBJ1-5; d_gene: NA; abundance: NA; CDR3aa: CSARYPNSNQPQHF; CDR3nt: TGCAGTGCTAGATATCCTAATAGCAATCAGCCCCAGCATTTT
v_gene: TRBV4-1; j_gene: TRBJ2-5; d_gene: TRBD2; abundance: few; CDR3aa: CASSQTTSRETQYF; CDR3nt: TGCGCCAGCAGCCAGACGACTAGCAGGGAGACCCAGTACTTC
v_gene: TRBV28; j_gene: TRBJ2-5; d_gene: NA; abundance: many; CDR3aa: CASSALDTYLYF; CDR3nt: TGTGCCAGCAGTGCCCTGGACACTTATCTGTACTTC
v_gene: TRBV6-6; j_gene: TRBJ2-7; d_gene: NA; abundance: few; CDR3aa: CASSYSFSKVYEQYF; CDR3nt: TGTGCCAGCAGCTACTCGTTCAGCAAGGTCTACGAGCAGTACTTC
v_gene: TRBV7-9; j_gene: TRBJ1-1; d_gene: TRBD1; abundance: NA; CDR3aa: CASSPADRVENTEAFF; CDR3nt: TGTGCCAGCAGCCCCGCGGACAGGGTAGAGAACACTGAAGCTTTCTTT
v_gene: TRBV11-2; j_gene: TRBJ1-6; d_gene: NA; abundance: many; CDR3aa: CASSLVRGLVDSPLHF; CDR3nt: TGTGCCAGCAGCTTAGTCCGGGGTCTGGTTGATTCACCCCTCCACTTT
v_gene: TRBV6-2/TRBV6-3; j_gene: TRBJ2-7; d_gene: NA; abundance: NA; CDR3aa: CASSYNQGNEQYF; CDR3nt: TGTGCCAGCAGTTACAACCAGGGGAACGAGCAGTACTTC
v_gene: TRBV5-1; j_gene: TRBJ2-7; d_gene: NA; abundance: many; CDR3aa: CASSSREDRSYEQYF; CDR3nt: TGCGCCAGCAGCTCCAGGGAGGATCGTTCCTACGAGCAGTACTTC
v_gene: TRBV19; j_gene: TRBJ1-4; d_gene: TRBD1; abundance: NA; CDR3aa: CASSIGQGANEKLFF; CDR3nt: TGTGCCAGTAGTATCGGACAGGGGGCCAATGAAAAACTGTTTTTT
v_gene: TRBV28; j_gene: TRBJ1-2; d_gene: NA; abundance: few; CDR3aa: CASSLGSGSGYTF; CDR3nt: TGTGCCAGCAGTTTAGGTTCAGGGAGTGGCTACACCTTC
v_gene: TRBV12-3/TRBV12-4; j_gene: TRBJ1-5; d_gene: TRBD1; abundance: many; CDR3aa: CASTRQGSQPQHF; CDR3nt: TGTGCCAGCACTAGACAGGGGAGTCAGCCCCAGCATTTT
v_gene: TRBV2; j_gene: TRBJ2-7; d_gene: NA; abundance: many; CDR3aa: CASSYTQFYVQYF; CDR3nt: TGTGCCAGCTCTTACACCCAGTTCTACGTGCAGTACTTC
v_gene: TRBV13; j_gene: TRBJ1-1; d_gene: NA; abundance: many; CDR3aa: CASSVQVEAFF; CDR3nt: TGTGCCAGCAGCGTACAGGTTGAAGCTTTCTTT
v_gene: TRBV4-2; j_gene: TRBJ2-7; d_gene: NA; abundance: few; CDR3aa: CASSQDLGAATYEQYF; CDR3nt: TGTGCCAGCAGCCAAGATTTGGGGGCCGCTACCTACGAGCAGTACTTC
v_gene: TRBV5-1; j_gene: TRBJ2-7; d_gene: TRBD1; abundance: many; CDR3aa: CASSLLGGASHEQYF; CDR3nt: TGCGCCAGCAGCTTACTAGGGGGCGCGAGCCACGAGCAGTACTTC
v_gene: TRBV20-1; j_gene: TRBJ2-1; d_gene: TRBD2; abundance: NA; CDR3aa: CSASSASGGNEQFF; CDR3nt: TGCAGTGCTAGTAGTGCTAGCGGGGGAAATGAGCAGTTCTTC
v_gene: TRBV19; j_gene: TRBJ2-5; d_gene: TRBD2; abundance: few; CDR3aa: CASSSGLAGVETQYF; CDR3nt: TGTGCCAGTAGTTCAGGACTAGCGGGAGTGGAGACCCAGTACTTC
v_gene: TRBV19; j_gene: TRBJ2-2; d_gene: TRBD2; abundance: few; CDR3aa: CASSIDSTSDYTGELFF; CDR3nt: TGTGCCAGTAGTATAGATTCGACTAGCGACTACACCGGGGAGCTGTTTTTT
v_gene: TRBV28; j_gene: TRBJ1-4; d_gene: TRBD1; abundance: many; CDR3aa: CASSSAGTDTEKLFF; CDR3nt: TGTGCCAGCAGTTCCGCCGGGACAGACACAGAAAAACTGTTTTTT
v_gene: TRBV27; j_gene: TRBJ1-5; d_gene: NA; abundance: NA; CDR3aa: CASSLSQQGGNQPQHF; CDR3nt: TGTGCCAGCAGTTTATCTCAACAGGGTGGAAATCAGCCCCAGCATTTT
v_gene: TRBV10-1; j_gene: TRBJ2-3; d_gene: TRBD1; abundance: NA; CDR3aa: CACRTGAPSTDTQYF; CDR3nt: TGCGCCTGCCGGACAGGGGCCCCTAGCACAGATACGCAGTATTTT
v_gene: TRBV20-1; j_gene: TRBJ2-3; d_gene: TRBD2; abundance: many; CDR3aa: CSARLAGVTDTQYF; CDR3nt: TGCAGTGCTAGACTAGCGGGGGTAACAGATACGCAGTATTTT
v_gene: TRBV29-1; j_gene: TRBJ1-2; d_gene: NA; abundance: few; CDR3aa: CSVEGQQGSQYGYTF; CDR3nt: TGCAGCGTTGAAGGCCAGCAGGGCAGCCAATATGGCTACACCTTC
v_gene: TRBV5-1; j_gene: TRBJ1-6; d_gene: TRBD1; abundance: few; CDR3aa: CASSRRTGIDNSPLHF; CDR3nt: TGCGCCAGCAGCCGGAGGACAGGGATCGATAATTCACCCCTCCACTTT